A selection of T cell receptor beta chains follows, all from one sample in a study of CD8+ T cells in alopecia areata. Only in-frame clones appear in the TCRdb table, and some are missing; sequencing was by immunoSEQ multiplex PCR. The sample consists of tens of thousands of clones, around 62% of them appearing once. Sequencing input: NKG2D-high CD8+ T cells sorted from blood. The receptors derive from a human donor with alopecia areata. Both conserved end residues are part of each CDR3. A D gene is named only where the DNA matches it firmly. Some rows have no size entry. The others give once, few or many, or a class for an expanded clone.

V gene: TRBV5-8; D gene: -; clone size: -; J gene: TRBJ2-7; CDR3 protein: CASSRPPYEQYF; CDR3 DNA: TGTGCCAGCAGCCGACCCCCCTACGAGCAGTACTTC
V gene: TRBV7-6; D gene: TRBD1; clone size: -; J gene: TRBJ1-2; CDR3 protein: CASSLGQGEVNGYTF; CDR3 DNA: TGTGCCAGCAGCTTAGGACAGGGGGAAGTGAATGGCTACACCTTC
V gene: TRBV7-3; D gene: TRBD1; clone size: -; J gene: TRBJ1-1; CDR3 protein: CASSLGITGDHTEAFF; CDR3 DNA: TGTGCCAGCAGCTTAGGGATCACAGGGGATCACACTGAAGCTTTCTTT
V gene: TRBV29-1; D gene: TRBD1; clone size: -; J gene: TRBJ2-7; CDR3 protein: CSGRQGYEQYF; CDR3 DNA: TGCAGCGGGAGACAGGGGTACGAGCAGTACTTC
V gene: TRBV27; D gene: -; clone size: -; J gene: TRBJ2-4; CDR3 protein: CASSPSGLAKNIQYF; CDR3 DNA: TGTGCCAGCAGTCCATCAGGGTTAGCCAAAAACATTCAGTACTTC
V gene: TRBV7-9; D gene: -; clone size: few; J gene: TRBJ2-5; CDR3 protein: CASKSVDAQYF; CDR3 DNA: TGTGCCAGCAAGTCGGTTGATGCCCAGTACTTC
V gene: TRBV4-1; D gene: -; clone size: few; J gene: TRBJ2-5; CDR3 protein: CASSHPEALRETQYF; CDR3 DNA: TGCGCCAGCAGCCACCCCGAGGCCTTGCGGGAGACCCAGTACTTC
V gene: TRBV28; D gene: TRBD1; clone size: -; J gene: TRBJ1-6; CDR3 protein: CASDTGVGNSPLHF; CDR3 DNA: TGTGCCAGCGATACAGGGGTGGGAAATTCACCCCTCCACTTT
V gene: TRBV14; D gene: TRBD2; clone size: -; J gene: TRBJ2-7; CDR3 protein: CASSHLTSGESYEQYF; CDR3 DNA: TGTGCCAGCAGCCACCTGACTAGCGGAGAATCCTACGAGCAGTACTTC
V gene: TRBV7-9; D gene: -; clone size: -; J gene: TRBJ1-1; CDR3 protein: CASSGNPGTMNTEAFF; CDR3 DNA: TGTGCCAGCAGCGGTAACCCGGGGACAATGAACACTGAAGCTTTCTTT
V gene: TRBV7-2; D gene: TRBD2; clone size: few; J gene: TRBJ2-7; CDR3 protein: CASSFTSDSYEQYF; CDR3 DNA: TGTGCCAGCAGCTTCACTAGCGACTCCTACGAGCAGTACTTC
V gene: TRBV5-4; D gene: TRBD1; clone size: -; J gene: TRBJ2-5; CDR3 protein: CASSTGQGIGETQYF; CDR3 DNA: TGTGCCAGCAGCACGGGACAGGGGATTGGTGAGACCCAGTACTTC
V gene: TRBV28; D gene: -; clone size: -; J gene: TRBJ2-2; CDR3 protein: CASSSGESGELFF; CDR3 DNA: TGTGCCAGCAGTTCAGGGGAGTCCGGGGAGCTGTTTTTT
V gene: TRBV30; D gene: TRBD2; clone size: -; J gene: TRBJ2-7; CDR3 protein: CAWSLVSGSYEQYF; CDR3 DNA: TGTGCCTGGAGTTTGGTTAGCGGGAGCTACGAGCAGTACTTC